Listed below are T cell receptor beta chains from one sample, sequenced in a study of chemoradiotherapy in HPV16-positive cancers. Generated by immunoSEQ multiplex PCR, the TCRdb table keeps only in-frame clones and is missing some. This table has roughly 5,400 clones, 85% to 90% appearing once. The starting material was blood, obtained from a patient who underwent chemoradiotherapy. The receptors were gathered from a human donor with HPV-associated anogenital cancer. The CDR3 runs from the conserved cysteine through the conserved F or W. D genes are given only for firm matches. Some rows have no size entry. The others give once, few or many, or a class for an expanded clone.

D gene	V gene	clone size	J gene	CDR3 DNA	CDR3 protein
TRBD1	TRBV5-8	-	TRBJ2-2	TGTGCCAGCAGCCCGGACAGGTTCACCGGGGAGCTGTTTTTT	CASSPDRFTGELFF
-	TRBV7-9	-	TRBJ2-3	TGTGCCAGCACTTTTAAACTATCCCCGGATCTCAAAGACCCAGATACGCAGTATTTT	CASTFKLSPDLKDPDTQYF
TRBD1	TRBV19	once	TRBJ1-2	TGTGCCAGTAGTCCTGGGACAGGGGGCGGCTATGGCTACACCTTC	CASSPGTGGGYGYTF
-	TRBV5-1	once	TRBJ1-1	TGCGCCAGCAGCCAGGGCCGGGGAAACACTGAAGCTTTCTTT	CASSQGRGNTEAFF
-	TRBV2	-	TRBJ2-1	TGTGCCAGCAGCCCTGTACCTGGTGGTGAGCAGTTCTTC	CASSPVPGGEQFF
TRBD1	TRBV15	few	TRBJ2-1	TGTGCCACCAGCAGATTAGGGACAGGGGATGGAGGGAGGGCCAGGAATGAGCAGTTCTTC	CATSRLGTGDGGRARNEQFF
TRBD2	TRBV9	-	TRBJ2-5	TGTGCCAGCAGCGTAGGCTGGAGCGGGGGGTATTCAGAGACCCAGTACTTC	CASSVGWSGGYSETQYF
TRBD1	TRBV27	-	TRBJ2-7	TGTGCCAGCAGTCAGGGGGCGCTTATTTACGAGCAGTACTTC	CASSQGALIYEQYF
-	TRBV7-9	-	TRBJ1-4	TGTGCCAGCAGCTCCGCGGACGGGGATAAACTGTTTTTT	CASSSADGDKLFF
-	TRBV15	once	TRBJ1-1	TGTGCCACCAGCAGAGATGGATTTACTGAAGCTTTCTTT	CATSRDGFTEAFF
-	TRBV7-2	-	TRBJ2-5	TGTGCCAGCAGCCCCCTTGGCGGACAAGAGACCCAGTACTTC	CASSPLGGQETQYF
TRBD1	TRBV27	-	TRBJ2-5	TGTGCCAGCAGTTTTGGGACAGGGCTGACCCAGTACTTC	CASSFGTGLTQYF
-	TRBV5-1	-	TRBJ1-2	TGCGCCAGCAGCTTGGGAGGAGGGGATGGCTACACCTTC	CASSLGGGDGYTF
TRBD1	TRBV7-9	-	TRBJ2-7	TGTGCCAGCAGCCGGTCGGGACAGATCTACGAGCAGTACTTC	CASSRSGQIYEQYF
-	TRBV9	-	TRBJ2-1	TGTGCCAGCAGCGTAGGGGCGGGACGCAACAATGAGCAGTTCTTC	CASSVGAGRNNEQFF
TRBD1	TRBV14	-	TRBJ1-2	TGTGCCAGCAGCCAAGATTTTCGAAGGGACAGGGGTGGCTACACCTTC	CASSQDFRRDRGGYTF
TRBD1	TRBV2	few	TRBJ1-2	TGTGCCAGCAGTCCTGACAGGGCCTATGGCTACACCTTC	CASSPDRAYGYTF
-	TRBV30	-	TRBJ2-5	TGTGCCTGGAGATTACCTGGAGTGTACCCTAAGGGAAAGACCCAGTACTTC	CAWRLPGVYPKGKTQYF
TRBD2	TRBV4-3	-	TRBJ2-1	TGCGCCAGCAGCCAAGAAGTTGGCCTAGCGGGGCTAAACAATGAGCAGTTCTTC	CASSQEVGLAGLNNEQFF
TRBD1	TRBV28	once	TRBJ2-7	TGTGCCAGCAGTTCGACGGGACAGGGGCCCTACGAGCAGTACTTC	CASSSTGQGPYEQYF
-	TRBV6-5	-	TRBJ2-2	TGTGCCAGCTATGAACCGGCCGGGGAGCTGTTTTTT	CASYEPAGELFF
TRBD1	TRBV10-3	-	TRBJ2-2	TGTGCCACCACCGGGACAGGGGGATCCGGGGAGCTGTTTTTT	CATTGTGGSGELFF
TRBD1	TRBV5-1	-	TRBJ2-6	TGCGCCAGCAGCTTGGACGGGACAGCTGGGGCCAACGTCCTGACTTTC	CASSLDGTAGANVLTF
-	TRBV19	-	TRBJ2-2	TGTGCCAGTAGTATACAGGGCTTTGGCACCGGGGAGCTGTTTTTT	CASSIQGFGTGELFF
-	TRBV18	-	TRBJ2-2	TGTGCCAGCTCACCACCCGAGTCAGGGCGGCGGGAGCTGTTTTTT	CASSPPESGRRELFF
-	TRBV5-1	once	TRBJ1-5	TGCGCCAGCAGCTTGGATGAAGGAAATCAGCCCCAGCATTTT	CASSLDEGNQPQHF
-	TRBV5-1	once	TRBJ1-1	TGCGCCAGCAGCCCCGAAGGGTCATCATACACTGAAGCTTTCTTT	CASSPEGSSYTEAFF
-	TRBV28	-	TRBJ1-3	TGTGCCAGCAGTCCACAGGGACTCGGAAACACCATATATTTT	CASSPQGLGNTIYF
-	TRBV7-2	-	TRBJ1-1	TGTGCCAGCAGCCCCTCTGGCAGTTCCTCCACTGAAGCTTTCTTT	CASSPSGSSSTEAFF
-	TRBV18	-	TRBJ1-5	TGTGCCAGCGCCTGGGACAGCAATCAGCCCCAGCATTTT	CASAWDSNQPQHF
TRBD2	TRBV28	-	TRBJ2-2	TGTGCCAGCAGTTTGGGACTAACGAACACCGGGGAGCTGTTTTTT	CASSLGLTNTGELFF
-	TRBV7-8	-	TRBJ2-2	TGTGCCAGCAGCTCTACTACACGAGGGCCTCGGGTTAACACCGGGGAGCTGTTTTTT	CASSSTTRGPRVNTGELFF
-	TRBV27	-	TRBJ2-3	TGTGCCAGCAGTTTAGGAGGGCCAGATACGCAGTATTTT	CASSLGGPDTQYF
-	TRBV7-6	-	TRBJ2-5	TGTGCCAGCAGCTCGCCCCCGGGTCCCCAAGAGACCCAGTACTTC	CASSSPPGPQETQYF
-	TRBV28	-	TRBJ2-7	TGTGCCAGCAGTTTAGGGACCTCCTACGAGCAGTACTTC	CASSLGTSYEQYF
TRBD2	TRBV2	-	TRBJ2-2	TGTGCCAGCAGTGAAGCGACTAGCGGGCGGCTGTTTTTT	CASSEATSGRLFF
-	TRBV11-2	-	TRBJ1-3	TGTGCCAGCAGCTTAGTCCTGGGACTCCCTGGAAACACCATATATTTT	CASSLVLGLPGNTIYF
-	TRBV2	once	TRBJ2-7	TGTGCCAGCAGTGCAGGGTTCTACGAGCAGTACTTC	CASSAGFYEQYF
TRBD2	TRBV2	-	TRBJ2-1	TGTGCCAGCAGTGAAGCAAGGACTAGCGCCGTCAATGAGCAGTTCTTC	CASSEARTSAVNEQFF
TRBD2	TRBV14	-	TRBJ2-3	TGTGCCAGCAGCCCAAGCGGGGGGCGTATCATCCAGTATTTT	CASSPSGGRIIQYF
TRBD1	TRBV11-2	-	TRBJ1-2	TGTGCCAGCAGCTTATTCCCCGGGACAGGGGGCCCCTATGGCTACACCTTC	CASSLFPGTGGPYGYTF
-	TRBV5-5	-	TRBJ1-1	TGTGCCAGCAGCACGGGACAGAACACTGAAGCTTTCTTT	CASSTGQNTEAFF
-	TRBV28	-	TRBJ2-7	TGTGCCAGCAGTTTTGGGCAGGGAGTAGCCTCCTCCTACTACGAGCAGTACTTC	CASSFGQGVASSYYEQYF
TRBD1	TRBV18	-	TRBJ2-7	TGTGCCAGCTCACCCCCCACAGGGGGAAACTCCTACGAGCAGTACTTC	CASSPPTGGNSYEQYF
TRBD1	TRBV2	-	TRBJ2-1	TGTGCCAGCAGTGAAGCAAGGGGGCCGTACAATGAGCAGTTCTTC	CASSEARGPYNEQFF
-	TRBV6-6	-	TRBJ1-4	TGTGCCAGCAGTAGGTGGCAGGATAATGAAAAACTGTTTTTT	CASSRWQDNEKLFF
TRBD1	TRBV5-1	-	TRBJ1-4	TGCGCCAGCAGCTGGGGGACAGGGGGAAATGAAAAACTGTTTTTT	CASSWGTGGNEKLFF